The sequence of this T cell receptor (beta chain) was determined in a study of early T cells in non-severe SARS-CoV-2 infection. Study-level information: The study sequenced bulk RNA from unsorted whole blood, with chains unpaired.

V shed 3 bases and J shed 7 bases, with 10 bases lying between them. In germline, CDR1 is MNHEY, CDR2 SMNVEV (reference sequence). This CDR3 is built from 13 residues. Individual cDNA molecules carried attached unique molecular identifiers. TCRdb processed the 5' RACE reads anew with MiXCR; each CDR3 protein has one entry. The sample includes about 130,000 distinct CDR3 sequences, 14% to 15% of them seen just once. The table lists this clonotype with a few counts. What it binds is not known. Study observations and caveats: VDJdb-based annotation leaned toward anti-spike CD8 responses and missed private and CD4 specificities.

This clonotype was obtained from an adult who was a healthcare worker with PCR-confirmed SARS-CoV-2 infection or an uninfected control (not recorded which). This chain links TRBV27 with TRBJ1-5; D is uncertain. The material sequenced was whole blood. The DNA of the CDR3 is TGTGCCAGCAGTTTGGAGGGAGGACAGCCCCAGCATTTT. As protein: CASSLEGGQPQHF.